These 16 T cell receptor beta chains share one sample of origin, sequenced in a study of T cells in Graves' hyperthyroidism and ophthalmopathy. Authors of the study amplified TCR beta CDR3 regions from RNA transcripts. TCR CDR3 regions were first amplified by RT-PCR with HTBI primers. A single record per CDR3 protein comes from TCRdb applying MiXCR to the multiplex PCR reads. The table lists 300,000 to 450,000 distinct CDR3 sequences, approximately 15% of them singletons, with approximately 10% in the top ten. The sequencing sample was made of blood. The receptors derive from a woman aged 55-69 years with Graves' hyperthyroidism.

This clonotype was seen a handful of times. V gene TRBV24-1 combines with J gene TRBJ1-2; D unclear. Germline values: CDR1 KGHDR, CDR2 SFDVKD. V lost 4 bases and J 5 bases, leaving 13 bases between the germline ends. The CDR3 consists of 14 residues. CDR3 DNA sequence: TGTGCCACCAGTGAGGGCGGCGAGGTTTATGGCTACACCTTC. Translation gives CATSEGGEVYGYTF.

This clonotype was detected once. The chain joins TRBV6-1 to TRBJ1-1; D may be TRBD1 (6 bases). The CDR3 is 14 residues long. Germline-derived CDR1 and CDR2 are MNHNS and SASEGT. Deletions cut 4 bases from V and 6 bases from J, with 15 bases between. Here the CDR3 DNA reads TGTGCCAGCAGTGTACAGGGTGATCTCTCTGAAGCTTTCTTT. Translation gives CASSVQGDLSEAFF.

This clonotype was found many times. The chain employs TRBV19 and TRBJ1-2; maybe TRBD1 (5 bases). This CDR3 comprises 16 residues. Trimming removed 4 bases at V and 0 bases at J, with 15 bases between. CDR1 is LNHDA, CDR2 SQIVND, per germline (reference sequence). The CDR3 protein is CASSTPGTGANYGYTF. The CDR3 DNA reads TGTGCCAGTAGTACCCCCGGGACCGGAGCTAACTATGGCTACACCTTC.

The rearrangement joins TRBV19 to TRBJ1-2, with a tentative D call TRBD1 (6 bases). The CDR3 loop spans 15 amino acids. From germline, CDR1 is LNHDA and CDR2 SQIVND (reference sequence). Between the trimmed V and J ends, which lost 3 bases and 4 bases, there was a span of 15 bases. The CDR3 bases are TGTGCCAGTAGTATCCCACGGGGGCACGGCTATGGCTACACCTTC. Its translation is CASSIPRGHGYGYTF.

This clonotype was detected many times. The rearrangement links TRBV2 to TRBJ2-7; D unclear. CDR1 SNHLY and CDR2 FYNNEI come from the germline V gene. The CDR3 runs to 12 residues. Trimming left V 8 bases short and J 3 bases short, with 11 bases between. CDR3 protein: CASSLERYEQYF. CDR3 sequence (DNA): TGTGCCAGCTCCCTGGAGCGCTACGAGCAGTACTTC.

This clonotype was counted only a few times. V gene TRBV28 combines with J gene TRBJ2-7; D possibly matches TRBD1 or TRBD2 (5 bases each). V shed 5 bases and J shed 2 bases, with 13 bases lying between them. The CDR3 loop spans 14 amino acids. The V gene's germline CDR1 is MDHEN and CDR2 SYDVKM. In DNA, the CDR3 is TGTGCCAGCAGTGGGGACCGACATCCCTACGAGCAGTACTTC. It yields the protein CASSGDRHPYEQYF.

This clonotype was counted at least ten times. The V and J genes are TRBV30 and TRBJ2-1, with D perhaps given as TRBD1 or TRBD2 (5 bases each). In germline, CDR1 is GTSNPN, CDR2 SVGIG (reference sequence). The CDR3 is made up of 13 amino acids. CDR3: CAGGGTSYNEQFF. In DNA form, the CDR3 reads TGTGCTGGTGGGGGAACCTCCTACAATGAGCAGTTCTTC.

This clonotype was seen only a few times. The CDR3 DNA follows: TGCGCCAGCAGCTCCGGGACTAGCGGGCTCCTTAGCTCCTACGAGCAGTACTTC. Its protein product is CASSSGTSGLLSSYEQYF. This chain uses TRBV5-1 with TRBJ2-7, with 12 bases aligning to TRBD2. The J segment lost 0 bases and the V segment lost 3 bases, leaving 10 bases of the junction unmatched. Germline CDR1 reads SGHRS; CDR2 reads YFSETQ. This CDR3 is 18 amino acids long.

This chain links TRBV28 with TRBJ1-2, with a weak D call TRBD1 (6 bases). Germline values: CDR1 MDHEN, CDR2 SYDVKM. This CDR3 has 12 amino acids. The V end was cut by 3 bases, the J end by 6 bases, with 8 bases between. CDR3 region: CASSLGAHGYTF. For the CDR3, the DNA is TGTGCCAGCAGTTTGGGGGCTCATGGCTACACCTTC.

This clonotype showed up many times. V is TRBV11-3 and J is TRBJ2-1; either TRBD1 or TRBD2 may supply D (5 bases each). From germline, CDR1 is SGHNT and CDR2 YENEEA. This CDR3 has 14 amino acids. V lost 6 bases to trimming and J lost 2 bases, with 11 bases between them. CDR3: CASRVGTTYNEQFF. CDR3 nucleotide sequence: TGTGCCAGCAGGGTCGGGACCACCTACAATGAGCAGTTCTTC.

This clonotype was counted many times. V gene TRBV6-1 combines with J gene TRBJ1-1; 10 bases fit TRBD1. This CDR3 region has 14 residues. The J segment lost 5 bases and the V segment lost 4 bases, leaving 4 bases of the junction unmatched. Germline CDR1 MNHNS, CDR2 SASEGT. CDR3 amino acids: CASSVTGGWTEAFF. The CDR3 coding sequence is TGTGCCAGCAGTGTGACAGGGGGCTGGACTGAAGCTTTCTTT.

The chain employs TRBV18 and TRBJ1-2, with unresolved D. CDR1 and CDR2 from the germline V gene are KGHSH and LQKENI. The length of the CDR3 is 13 residues. The V and J ends lost 8 bases and 0 bases respectively, with 10 bases between them. The CDR3 is CASARQANYGYTF. The CDR3 nucleotides are TGTGCCAGCGCACGGCAAGCTAACTATGGCTACACCTTC.

This clonotype was observed many times. The V and J genes are TRBV9 and TRBJ1-2; 12 bases match TRBD1. The V gene end was trimmed by 4 bases and the J gene end by 7 bases; junction bases not matched to a gene: 8. There are 15 residues in the CDR3. Germline V gene lookup returns CDR1 SGDLS and CDR2 YYNGEE. The CDR3 region is CASSPGTGGAFGYTF. The DNA for the CDR3 is TGTGCCAGCAGCCCCGGGACAGGGGGCGCCTTTGGCTACACCTTC. Using reference TRBV9 and TRBJ1-2 for the parts outside the CDR3, the full variable domain is DSGVTQTPKHLITATGQRVTLRCSPRSGDLSVYWYQQSLDQGLQFLIQYYNGEERAKGNILERFSAQQFPDLHSELNLSSLELGDSALYFCASSPGTGGAFGYTFGSGTRLTVV.

V usage is TRBV19 and J usage is TRBJ2-1, with D uncertain. CDR1 and CDR2 (germline): LNHDA, SQIVND (reference sequence). The CDR3 is made up of 21 amino acids. Trimming took 3 bases from V and 0 from J, leaving 27 bases between them. The CDR3 DNA reads as TGTGCCAGTAGTATTGGCCCCGCCAATATATTGGAGCATACCTCCTACAATGAGCAGTTCTTC. This codes for CASSIGPANILEHTSYNEQFF. Complete variable domain (other parts from reference TRBV19 and TRBJ2-1): DGGITQSPKYLFRKEGQNVTLSCEQNLNHDAMYWYRQDPGQGLRLIYYSQIVNDFQKGDIAEGYSVSREKKESFPLTVTSAQKNPTAFYLCASSIGPANILEHTSYNEQFFGPGTRLTVL.

The sample holds a few counts of this clonotype. The rearrangement joins TRBV20-1 to TRBJ2-7; 8 nucleotides agree with TRBD1. There are 13 residues in the CDR3. The germline V gene encodes CDR1 DFQATT and CDR2 SNEGSKA (reference sequence). Germline trimming cut 5 bases from V and 2 bases from J; bases unmatched to any gene: 5. The CDR3 here is CSAGQGTTYEQYF. The DNA for the CDR3 is TGCAGTGCTGGACAGGGAACTACCTACGAGCAGTACTTC.

In its sample, this clonotype was seen many times. The chain is built from TRBV13 and TRBJ2-7; D is uncertain. Germline CDR1 reads PRHDT; CDR2 reads FYEKMQ (reference sequence). V was trimmed by 5 bases and J by 3 bases, leaving 5 bases between them. The CDR3 totals 11 residues. The CDR3 here is CASSIDYEQYF. CDR3 sequence (DNA): TGTGCCAGCAGCATAGACTACGAGCAGTACTTC.